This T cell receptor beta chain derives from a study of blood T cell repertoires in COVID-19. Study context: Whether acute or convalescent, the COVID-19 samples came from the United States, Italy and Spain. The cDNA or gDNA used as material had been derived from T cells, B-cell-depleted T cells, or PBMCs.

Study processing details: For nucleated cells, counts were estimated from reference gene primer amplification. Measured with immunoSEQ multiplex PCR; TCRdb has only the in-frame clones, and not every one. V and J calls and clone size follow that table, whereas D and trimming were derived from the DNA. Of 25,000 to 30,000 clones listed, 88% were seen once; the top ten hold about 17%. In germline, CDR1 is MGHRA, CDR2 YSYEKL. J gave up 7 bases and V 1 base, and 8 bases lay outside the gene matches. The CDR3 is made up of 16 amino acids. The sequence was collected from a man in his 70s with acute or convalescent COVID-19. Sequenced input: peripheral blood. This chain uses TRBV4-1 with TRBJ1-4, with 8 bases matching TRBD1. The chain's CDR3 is CASSQGLTGGTEKLFF. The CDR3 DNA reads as TGCGCCAGCAGCCAAGGCTTAACAGGGGGGACTGAAAAACTGTTTTTT.